The rows below give T cell receptor beta chains drawn from one sample of a study of blood T cell repertoires in COVID-19. Produced via immunoSEQ multiplex PCR; TCRdb's table is partial and in-frame only. The sample consists of approximately 140,000 clones, around four fifths of them appearing once. Sequences were obtained from peripheral blood. Source of these receptors: a man aged 65-85 years with acute or convalescent COVID-19. CDR3s include the opening cysteine and the closing phenylalanine or tryptophan. A D gene is named only where the DNA matches it firmly. A clone size is listed for some rows: how often the clone was seen (once, few, many), or a class if it is expanded.

>TRBD1|TRBV5-1|TRBJ2-3|-|18
CASSLEGTGVPSTDTQYF
TGCGCCAGCAGCTTGGAAGGGACAGGGGTACCTAGCACAGATACGCAGTATTTT
>TRBD2|TRBV4-1|TRBJ2-5|-|15
CASSHLTSGEETQYF
TGCGCCAGCAGCCACCTGACTAGCGGGGAAGAGACCCAGTACTTC
>-|TRBV5-1|TRBJ2-3|-|16
CASSLLSRASSDTQYF
TGCGCCAGCAGCTTGCTCTCCAGGGCCTCTAGTGATACGCAGTATTTT
>-|TRBV6-5|TRBJ2-7|-|15
CASSPAGTSSYEQYF
TGTGCCAGCAGCCCCGCGGGAACAAGCTCCTACGAGCAGTACTTC
>TRBD1|TRBV25-1|TRBJ2-2|once|16
CASSARRDRVAGELFF
TGTGCCAGCAGTGCCCGACGGGACAGGGTTGCCGGGGAGCTGTTTTTT
>TRBD1|TRBV19|TRBJ2-3|-|16
CASSIQPGQGRNTQYF
TGTGCCAGTAGTATCCAACCGGGACAGGGGCGGAATACGCAGTATTTT
>TRBD2|TRBV28|TRBJ2-7|-|14
CASTGGAGSYEQYF
TGTGCCAGCACGGGAGGGGCTGGCTCCTACGAGCAGTACTTC
>TRBD2|TRBV11-2|TRBJ2-1|-|15
CASSQTSGGYNEQFF
TGTGCCAGCAGCCAGACTAGCGGGGGGTACAATGAGCAGTTCTTC
>TRBD1|TRBV28|TRBJ2-3|-|21
CASSLTRTGTIFLSSTDTQYF
TGTGCCAGCAGTTTGACCCGGACAGGGACGATTTTTCTCTCTAGCACAGATACGCAGTATTTT
>-|TRBV9|TRBJ1-1|-|14
CASSLDSRGTEAFF
TGTGCCAGCAGCCTAGACAGTAGGGGCACTGAAGCTTTCTTT
>TRBD2|TRBV3-1/TRBV3-2|TRBJ2-3|-|16
CASSPGGRAWADTQYF
TGTGCCAGCAGCCCGGGGGGGAGGGCTTGGGCAGATACGCAGTATTTT
>-|TRBV11-1|TRBJ2-1|-|14
CASSLGTDYNEQFF
TGTGCCAGCAGCTTAGGGACAGACTACAATGAGCAGTTCTTC
>TRBD2|TRBV7-8|TRBJ2-7|-|15
CASSLVGGSSYEQYF
TGTGCCAGCAGCTTAGTGGGCGGGAGCTCCTACGAGCAGTACTTC
>-|TRBV9|TRBJ2-3|-|16
CASSPLVRGITDTQYF
TGTGCCAGCTCCCCCCTTGTGAGGGGGATCACAGATACGCAGTATTTT
>-|TRBV5-1|TRBJ2-7|-|14
CASSFIRQGGEQYF
TGCGCCAGCAGCTTCATTAGACAGGGAGGCGAGCAGTACTTC
>-|TRBV5-4|TRBJ1-4|-|14
CASSAGIHNEKLFF
TGTGCCAGCAGCGCCGGGATTCATAATGAAAAACTGTTTTTT
>-|TRBV7-9|TRBJ1-2|-|14
CASSLVQGKAGYTF
TGTGCCAGCAGCTTAGTCCAGGGAAAGGCGGGCTACACCTTC
>TRBD2|TRBV4-1|TRBJ2-2|-|20
CASSHKGRGLAGPNTGELFF
TGCGCCAGCAGCCACAAGGGGCGGGGACTAGCGGGCCCGAACACCGGGGAGCTGTTTTTT
>-|TRBV28|TRBJ1-5|-|15
CASSFQRHANQPQHF
TGTGCCAGCAGTTTTCAAAGACACGCAAATCAGCCCCAGCATTTT
>-|TRBV6-1|TRBJ2-1|-|17
CASSENFGAGVNNEQFF
TGTGCCAGCAGTGAAAACTTTGGGGCAGGGGTCAACAATGAGCAGTTCTTC
>-|TRBV5-1|TRBJ1-1|many|12
CASSLAGLGAFF
TGCGCCAGCAGCTTGGCAGGGTTGGGAGCTTTCTTT
>-|TRBV10-2|TRBJ2-7|-|12
CASSERSYEQYF
TGCGCCAGCAGTGAAAGGAGCTACGAGCAGTACTTC
>-|TRBV5-1|TRBJ2-3|-|15
CASSFNTGQTDTQYF
TGCGCCAGCAGCTTTAATACCGGACAGACAGATACGCAGTATTTT
>TRBD1|TRBV29-1|TRBJ2-1|-|15
CSVDGGTGGGDEQFF
TGCAGCGTTGATGGGGGGACAGGGGGGGGAGATGAGCAGTTCTTC
>TRBD2|TRBV11-3|TRBJ2-1|-|15
CASSLSGLEVNEQFF
TGTGCCAGCAGCTTGTCAGGACTAGAGGTCAATGAGCAGTTCTTC
>-|TRBV15|TRBJ2-7|-|13
CATAAELSYEQYF
TGTGCCACCGCAGCGGAGCTTTCCTACGAGCAGTACTTC
>-|TRBV10-3|TRBJ2-2|-|15
CAITKGAIDTGELFF
TGTGCCATCACCAAGGGAGCGATAGACACCGGGGAGCTGTTTTTT
>-|TRBV18|TRBJ2-6|-|13
CASSPPLSYVLTF
TGTGCCAGCTCACCACCGCTATCTTACGTCCTGACTTTC
>-|TRBV7-9|TRBJ1-4|-|15
CASSRRGQANEKLFF
TGTGCCAGCAGCCGGAGGGGTCAAGCTAATGAAAAACTGTTTTTT
>TRBD1|TRBV7-8|TRBJ1-6|-|19
CASSLEGQGWGIDNSPLHF
TGTGCCAGCAGCTTAGAGGGACAGGGATGGGGAATTGATAATTCACCCCTCCACTTT
>TRBD1|TRBV7-2|TRBJ1-2|-|14
CASSFETGGYGYTF
TGTGCCAGCAGCTTTGAGACAGGGGGCTATGGCTACACCTTC
>-|TRBV5-1|TRBJ2-2|-|15
CASSLLDRETGELFF
TGCGCCAGCAGCTTATTGGACAGAGAAACCGGGGAGCTGTTTTTT
>-|TRBV6-1|TRBJ1-5|once|18
CASSEVPSLADSNQPQHF
TGTGCCAGCAGTGAAGTCCCGTCTTTGGCAGATAGCAATCAGCCCCAGCATTTT
>-|TRBV5-8|TRBJ1-5|few|14
CASGGGPSNQPQHF
TGTGCCAGCGGGGGGGGACCTAGCAATCAGCCCCAGCATTTT
>-|TRBV9|TRBJ1-5|-|12
CASSVAGGPQHF
TGTGCCAGCAGCGTAGCGGGAGGGCCCCAGCATTTT
>TRBD2|TRBV7-2|TRBJ2-4|-|15
CASSFLGGGRDIQYF
TGTGCCAGCAGCTTCCTCGGGGGGGGAAGGGACATTCAGTACTTC
>-|TRBV7-9|TRBJ2-2|-|15
CASSLQAVDTGELFF
TGTGCCAGCAGCTTGCAGGCCGTGGATACCGGGGAGCTGTTTTTT
>TRBD1|TRBV6-1|TRBJ2-5|-|13
CASSGTGRETQYF
TGTGCCAGCAGTGGGACAGGGCGAGAGACCCAGTACTTC
>-|TRBV11-2|TRBJ2-2|-|14
CASSLAQNTGELFF
TGTGCCAGCAGCCTAGCACAGAACACCGGGGAGCTGTTTTTT
>TRBD2|TRBV19|TRBJ2-3|-|14
CASTRRGGVDTQYF
TGTGCCAGTACCCGTCGGGGGGGGGTAGATACGCAGTATTTT
>TRBD1|TRBV6-5|TRBJ2-1|-|16
CASSYSTRQGANEQFF
TGTGCCAGCAGTTACTCGACTCGTCAGGGGGCCAATGAGCAGTTCTTC
>TRBD2|TRBV27|TRBJ2-2|-|16
CASRGSGAQDTGELFF
TGTGCCAGCAGGGGGAGCGGGGCCCAAGACACCGGGGAGCTGTTTTTT
>-|TRBV19|TRBJ1-3|-|14
CASSSVHSGNTIYF
TGTGCCAGTAGTTCGGTGCACTCTGGAAACACCATATATTTT
>-|TRBV14|TRBJ2-7|-|11
CASSTGTEQYF
TGTGCCAGCAGCACCGGGACTGAGCAGTACTTC
>TRBD1|TRBV3-1/TRBV3-2|TRBJ1-1|-|17
CASSQGQHRGSGTEAFF
TGTGCCAGCAGCCAAGGTCAGCACAGGGGCTCTGGCACTGAAGCTTTCTTT
>-|TRBV21-1|TRBJ1-5|-|20
CASSKGHTGTGSHSNQPQHF
TGTGCCAGCAGCAAAGGGCATACCGGGACAGGGTCCCATAGCAATCAGCCCCAGCATTTT